This TCR beta chain originates from a study of cytomegalovirus exposure and HLA in healthy donors. Study-wide results and caveats: Earlier results showed most TCR beta V segments being productive about 87% or about 30% of the time.

This PCR relied on a set of 60 Vbeta primers and 13 Jbeta primers. The repertoire was sequenced with immunoSEQ multiplex PCR; TCRdb's copy has only in-frame clones and lacks some. The profile covers 150,000 or so clones, with 65% to 80% appearing a single time and approximately 13% taken by the ten largest. The CDR3 consists of 15 residues. The germline V gene has CDR1 SGHAT and CDR2 FQNNGV. V shed 6 bases and J 6 bases; nucleotides not matched to a gene: 11. With regard to this clone: The antigen is not known.

The clonotype originates from a man aged 35-49 years in good health and CMV-seropositive. The J gene is TRBJ2-7, the V gene TRBV11-2; TRBD2 matches at 10 bases. The source material was PBMCs. The CDR3 coding sequence is TGTGCCAGCAGTGAGAGGCTAGCGGGAGCGGCCGAGCAGTACTTC. Its protein is CASSERLAGAAEQYF.